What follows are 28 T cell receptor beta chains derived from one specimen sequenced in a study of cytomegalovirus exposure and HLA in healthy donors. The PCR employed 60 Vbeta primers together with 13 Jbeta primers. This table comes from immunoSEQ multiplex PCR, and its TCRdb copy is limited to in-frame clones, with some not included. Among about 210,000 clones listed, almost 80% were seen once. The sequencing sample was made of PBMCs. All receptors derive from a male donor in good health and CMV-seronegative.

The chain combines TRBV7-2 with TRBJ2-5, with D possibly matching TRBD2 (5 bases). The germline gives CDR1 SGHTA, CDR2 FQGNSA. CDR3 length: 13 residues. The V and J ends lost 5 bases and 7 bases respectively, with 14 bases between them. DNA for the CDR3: TGTGCCAGCAGCGCAAACGAAGGAGGGACCCAGTACTTC. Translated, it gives CASSANEGGTQYF.

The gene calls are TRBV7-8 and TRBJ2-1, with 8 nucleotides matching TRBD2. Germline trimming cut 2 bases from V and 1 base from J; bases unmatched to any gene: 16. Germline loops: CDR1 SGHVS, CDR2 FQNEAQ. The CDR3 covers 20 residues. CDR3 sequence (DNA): TGTGCCAGCAGCTTACTCGGGGCCAGCGGGAGCTCAAGGTCCTACAATGAGCAGTTCTTC. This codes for CASSLLGASGSSRSYNEQFF.

CDR3 sequence reads: CASKGSSGSYEQYF. CDR3 bases: TGTGCCAGCAAAGGGTCTAGCGGATCCTACGAGCAGTACTTC. The rearrangement links TRBV28 to TRBJ2-7; 7 nucleotides line up with TRBD2. Losses at the gene ends were 7 bases for V and 1 base for J; bases not matched to a gene: 7. Per the germline V gene, CDR1 is MDHEN and CDR2 is SYDVKM. The CDR3 length is 14 residues.

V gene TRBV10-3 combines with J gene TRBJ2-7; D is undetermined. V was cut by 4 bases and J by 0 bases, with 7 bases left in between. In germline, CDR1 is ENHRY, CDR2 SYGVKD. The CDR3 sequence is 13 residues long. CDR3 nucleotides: TGTGCCATCAGTGTTTCCGTCTCCTACGAGCAGTACTTC. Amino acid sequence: CAISVSVSYEQYF.

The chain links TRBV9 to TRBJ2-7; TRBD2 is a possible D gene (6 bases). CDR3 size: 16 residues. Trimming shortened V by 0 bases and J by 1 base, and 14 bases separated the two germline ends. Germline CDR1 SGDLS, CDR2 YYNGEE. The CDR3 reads CASSVDGGISSYEQYF. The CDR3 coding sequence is TGTGCCAGCAGCGTAGATGGCGGGATCAGTTCCTACGAGCAGTACTTC.

The CDR3 DNA reads TGCGCCAGCAGCCAAGATCCGGGACAGTACAACAATGAGCAGTTCTTC. Translation: CASSQDPGQYNNEQFF. This chain links TRBV4-3 with TRBJ2-1; 7 nucleotides match TRBD1. Germline V gene data show CDR1 as LGHNA and CDR2 as YSLEER. There are 16 residues in the CDR3. V lost 0 bases and J lost 5; bases outside the gene matches: 7.

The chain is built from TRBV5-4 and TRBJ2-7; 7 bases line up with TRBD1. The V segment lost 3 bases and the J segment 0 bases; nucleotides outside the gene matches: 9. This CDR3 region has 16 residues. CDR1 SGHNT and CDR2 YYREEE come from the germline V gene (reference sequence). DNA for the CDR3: TGTGCCAGCAGCTACCCCACCGGGACAGTCTCCTACGAGCAGTACTTC. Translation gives CASSYPTGTVSYEQYF.

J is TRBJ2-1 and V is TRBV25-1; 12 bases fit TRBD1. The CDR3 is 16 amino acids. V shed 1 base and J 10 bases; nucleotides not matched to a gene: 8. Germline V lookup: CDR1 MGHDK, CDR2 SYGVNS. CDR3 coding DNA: TGTGCCAGCAGTGAATTTTTCGGGACAGGGGGCAGGGAGCAGTTCTTC. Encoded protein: CASSEFFGTGGREQFF.

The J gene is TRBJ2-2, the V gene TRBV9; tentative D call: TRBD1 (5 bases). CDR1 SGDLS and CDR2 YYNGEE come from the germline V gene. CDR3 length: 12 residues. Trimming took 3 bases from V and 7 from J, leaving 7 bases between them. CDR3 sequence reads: CASSGDSGELFF. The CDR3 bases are TGTGCCAGCAGCGGCGACAGCGGGGAGCTGTTTTTT.

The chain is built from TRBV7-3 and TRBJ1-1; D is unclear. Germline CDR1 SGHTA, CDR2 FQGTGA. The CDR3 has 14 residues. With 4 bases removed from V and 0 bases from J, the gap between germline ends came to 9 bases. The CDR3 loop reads CASSSLGMNTEAFF. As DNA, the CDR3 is TGTGCCAGCAGCTCGCTCGGGATGAACACTGAAGCTTTCTTT.

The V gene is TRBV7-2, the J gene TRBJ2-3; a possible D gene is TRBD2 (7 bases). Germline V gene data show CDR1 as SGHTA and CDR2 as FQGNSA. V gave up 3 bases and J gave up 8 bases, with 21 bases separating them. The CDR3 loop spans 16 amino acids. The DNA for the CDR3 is TGTGCCAGCAGCTTGGGGGCGGGGGCCCCCGACCCTACGCAGTATTTT. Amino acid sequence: CASSLGAGAPDPTQYF.

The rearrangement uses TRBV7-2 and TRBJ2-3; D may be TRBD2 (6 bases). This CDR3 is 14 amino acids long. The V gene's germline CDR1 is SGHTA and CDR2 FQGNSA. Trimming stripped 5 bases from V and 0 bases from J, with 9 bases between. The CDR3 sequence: CASSTRGSTDTQYF. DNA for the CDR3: TGTGCCAGCAGCACCCGGGGGAGCACAGATACGCAGTATTTT.

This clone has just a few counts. This CDR3 reads CASSPVGGEAFF. In nucleotides, the CDR3 is TGTGCCAGCAGCCCAGTAGGCGGTGAAGCTTTCTTT. The chain is built from TRBV11-3 and TRBJ1-1; D gene unclear. The CDR3 length is 12 residues. V lost 5 bases and J 7 bases, leaving 11 bases between the germline ends. Per germline, CDR1 SGHNT and CDR2 YENEEA. The full variable domain, with the rest looked up from reference TRBV11-3 and TRBJ1-1, is EAGVVQSPRYKIIEKKQPVAFWCNPISGHNTLYWYLQNLGQGPELLIRYENEEAVDDSQLPKDRFSAERLKGVDSTLKIQPAELGDSAVYLCASSPVGGEAFFGQGTRLTVV.

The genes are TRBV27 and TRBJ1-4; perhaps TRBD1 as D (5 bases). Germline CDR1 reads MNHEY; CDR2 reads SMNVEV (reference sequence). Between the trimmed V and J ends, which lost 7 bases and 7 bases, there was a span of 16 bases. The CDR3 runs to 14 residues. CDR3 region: CASKPDILGEKLFF. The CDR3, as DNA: TGTGCCAGCAAACCGGACATCTTGGGTGAAAAACTGTTTTTT.

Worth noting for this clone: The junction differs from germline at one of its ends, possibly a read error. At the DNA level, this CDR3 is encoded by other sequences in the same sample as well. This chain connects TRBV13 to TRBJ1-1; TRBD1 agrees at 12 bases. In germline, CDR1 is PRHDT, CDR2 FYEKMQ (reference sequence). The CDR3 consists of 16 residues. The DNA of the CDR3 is TGTGCCAGCAGCCTGGGACAGGGGGCGGGAGACACTGAAGCCTTCTTT. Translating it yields CASSLGQGAGDTEAFF.

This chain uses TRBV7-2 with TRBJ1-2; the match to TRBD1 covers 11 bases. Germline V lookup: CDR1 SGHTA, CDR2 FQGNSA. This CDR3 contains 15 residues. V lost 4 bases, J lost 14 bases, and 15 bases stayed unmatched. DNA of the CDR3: TGTGCCAGCAGCTCCGCTACCGGGACAGGGGGTCATTGGACCTTC. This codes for CASSSATGTGGHWTF.

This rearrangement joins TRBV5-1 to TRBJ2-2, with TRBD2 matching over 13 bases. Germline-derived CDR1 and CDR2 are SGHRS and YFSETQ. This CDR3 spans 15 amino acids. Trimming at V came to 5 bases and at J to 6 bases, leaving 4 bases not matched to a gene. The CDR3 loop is CASRLAGGPAGELFF. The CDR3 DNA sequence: TGCGCCAGCAGACTAGCGGGGGGGCCAGCCGGGGAGCTGTTTTTT.

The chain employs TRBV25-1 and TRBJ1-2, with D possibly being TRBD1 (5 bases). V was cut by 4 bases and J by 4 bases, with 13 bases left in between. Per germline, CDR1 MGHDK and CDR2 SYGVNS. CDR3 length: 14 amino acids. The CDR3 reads CASSGDQGFYGYTF. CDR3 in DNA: TGTGCCAGCAGTGGGGATCAGGGATTCTATGGCTACACCTTC.

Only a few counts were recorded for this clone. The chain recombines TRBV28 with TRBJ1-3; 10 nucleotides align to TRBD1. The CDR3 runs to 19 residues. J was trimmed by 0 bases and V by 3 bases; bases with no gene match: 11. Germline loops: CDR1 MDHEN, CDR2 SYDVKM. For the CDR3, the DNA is TGTGCCAGCAGTTTTCCCCGGGACAGGGGCCCTGTCTCTGGAAACACCATATATTTT. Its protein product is CASSFPRDRGPVSGNTIYF.

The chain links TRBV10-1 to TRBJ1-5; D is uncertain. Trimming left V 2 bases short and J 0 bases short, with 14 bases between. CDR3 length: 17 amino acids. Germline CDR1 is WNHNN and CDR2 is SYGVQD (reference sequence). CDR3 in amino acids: CASSENFAGDSNQPQHF. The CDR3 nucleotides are TGCGCCAGCAGTGAGAATTTCGCGGGAGATAGCAATCAGCCCCAGCATTTT.

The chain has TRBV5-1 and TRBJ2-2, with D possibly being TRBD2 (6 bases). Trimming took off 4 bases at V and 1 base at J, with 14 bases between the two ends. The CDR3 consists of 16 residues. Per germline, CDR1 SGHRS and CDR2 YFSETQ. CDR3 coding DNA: TGCGCCAGCAGCATTGGAAGGCGGGGGAACACCGGGGAGCTGTTTTTT. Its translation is CASSIGRRGNTGELFF.

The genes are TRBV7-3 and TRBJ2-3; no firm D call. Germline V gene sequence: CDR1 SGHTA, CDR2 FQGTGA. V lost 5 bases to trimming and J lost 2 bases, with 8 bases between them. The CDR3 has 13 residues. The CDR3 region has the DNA TGTGCCAGCAGCGCGAGCCCCACAGATACGCAGTATTTT. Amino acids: CASSASPTDTQYF.

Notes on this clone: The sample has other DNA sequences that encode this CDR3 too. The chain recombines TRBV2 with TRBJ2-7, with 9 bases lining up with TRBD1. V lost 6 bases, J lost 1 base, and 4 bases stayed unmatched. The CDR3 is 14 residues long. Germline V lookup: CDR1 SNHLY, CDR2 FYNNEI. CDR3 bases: TGTGCCAGCAGCTGGGACAGGGAGTCCTACGAGCAGTACTTC. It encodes CASSWDRESYEQYF.

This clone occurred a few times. As DNA, the CDR3 is TGTGCCAGCAGTTTGGGACTCGCTGGGGCCAACGTCCTGACTTTC. This translates into CASSLGLAGANVLTF. The J gene is TRBJ2-6, the V gene TRBV28; TRBD2 is a possible D gene (6 bases). The CDR3 consists of 15 residues. The ends were cut back, 3 bases at V and 2 bases at J, with 8 bases in the middle. Germline V lookup: CDR1 MDHEN, CDR2 SYDVKM.

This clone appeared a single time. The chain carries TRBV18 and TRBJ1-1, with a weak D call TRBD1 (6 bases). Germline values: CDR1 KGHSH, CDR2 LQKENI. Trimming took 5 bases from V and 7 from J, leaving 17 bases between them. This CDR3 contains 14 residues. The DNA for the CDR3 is TGTGCCAGCTCATCTTACGGGACAACCTTTGAAGCTTTCTTT. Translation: CASSSYGTTFEAFF.

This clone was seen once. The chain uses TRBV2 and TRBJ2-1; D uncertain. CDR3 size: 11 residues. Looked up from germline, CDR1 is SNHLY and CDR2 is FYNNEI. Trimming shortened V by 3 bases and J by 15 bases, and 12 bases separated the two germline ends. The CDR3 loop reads CASSDYSGLFF. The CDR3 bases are TGTGCCAGCAGTGACTACAGTGGTCTGTTCTTC.

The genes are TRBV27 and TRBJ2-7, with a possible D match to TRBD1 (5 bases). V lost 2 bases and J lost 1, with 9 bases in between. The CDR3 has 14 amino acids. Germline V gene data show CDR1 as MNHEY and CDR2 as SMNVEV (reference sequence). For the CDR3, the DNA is TGTGCCAGCAGTTTAGACAGAACTTCCTACGAGCAGTACTTC. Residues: CASSLDRTSYEQYF.

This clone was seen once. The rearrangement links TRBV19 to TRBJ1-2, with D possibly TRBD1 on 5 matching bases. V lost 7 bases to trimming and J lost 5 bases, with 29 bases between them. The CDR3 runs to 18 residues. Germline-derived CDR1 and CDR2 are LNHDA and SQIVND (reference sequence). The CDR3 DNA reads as TGTGCCAGTATCCGAAAGGGGCAGGGCGACACGAGGCAGTATGGCTACACCTTC. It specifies CASIRKGQGDTRQYGYTF.